This is a list of T cell receptor beta chains from one sample in a study of T cells in tumors after PD-1 blockade. Measured with immunoSEQ multiplex PCR; TCRdb has only the in-frame clones, and not every one. This table has 30,000 to 35,000 clones, 70% to 75% appearing once. Here the sequenced sample was PBMCs, taken after anti-PD-1 treatment. The receptors here all came from a human donor with basal cell carcinoma. The CDR3 runs from the conserved cysteine through the conserved F or W. The D gene is left open where the match is weak. Size values are once, few and many counts, or a class for expanded clones, and some rows have none.

d_call clone_size j_call v_call cdr3_nt cdr3_aa
NA few TRBJ1-6 TRBV20-1 TGCAGTGCTAGTGGACTAAGCTCCTATAATTCACCCCTCCACTTT CSASGLSSYNSPLHF
TRBD1 NA TRBJ1-1 TRBV10-3 TGTGCCATCAGTGGACAGGGGGAGGCCACTGAAGCTTTCTTT CAISGQGEATEAFF
TRBD1 NA TRBJ2-3 TRBV5-1 TGCGCCAGCAGCTTGGAGGGGGCGAGGCCAGATACGCAGTATTTT CASSLEGARPDTQYF
TRBD2 NA TRBJ2-3 TRBV4-2 TGTGCCAGCAGCCAGAGGGGACTAGCGGGGGGAAGCACAGATACGCAGTATTTT CASSQRGLAGGSTDTQYF
NA NA TRBJ2-5 TRBV14 TGTGCCAGCAGCCGGACCGCAGGAGATGCCCAGTACTTC CASSRTAGDAQYF
NA NA TRBJ1-1 TRBV6-2/TRBV6-3 TGTGCCAGCAGTTACGAAACGAACACTGAAGCTTTCTTT CASSYETNTEAFF
NA NA TRBJ1-1 TRBV2 TGTGCCAGCAGCTCTTACATGAACACTGAAGCTTTCTTT CASSSYMNTEAFF
TRBD2 NA TRBJ2-1 TRBV7-3 TGTGCCAGCAGCTCGGGGGGGACTAGCGGCGATGAGCAGTTCTTC CASSSGGTSGDEQFF
NA NA TRBJ2-3 TRBV9 TGTGCCAGCAGCGTAGCCGGGGCCACAGATACGCAGTATTTT CASSVAGATDTQYF
NA few TRBJ2-2 TRBV6-5 TGTGCCAGCAGTTACACCGGAACCGGGGAGCTGTTTTTT CASSYTGTGELFF
NA NA TRBJ1-1 TRBV19 TGTGCCAGTACCGATTCCGGCCGGGGGCAGGGTGAAGCTTTCTTT CASTDSGRGQGEAFF
NA NA TRBJ2-3 TRBV3-1/TRBV3-2 TGTGCCAGCAGCCTGGGCCATACCACAGATACGCAGTATTTT CASSLGHTTDTQYF
NA NA TRBJ1-2 TRBV6-1 TGTGCCAGCAGTGAAGTGGGAGCTTATGGCTACACCTTC CASSEVGAYGYTF
NA NA TRBJ2-5 TRBV19 TGTGCCAGTAGTACCATTCCCGGGGCACAAGAGACCCAGTACTTC CASSTIPGAQETQYF
TRBD1 NA TRBJ1-6 TRBV6-2/TRBV6-3 TGTGCCAGCAGTTACGGCGGCGCGACAGGGCGTTCACCCCTCCACTTT CASSYGGATGRSPLHF
TRBD2 NA TRBJ2-1 TRBV7-2 TGTGCCAGCAGCCTGAGCGGGGGCTCCTACAATGAGCAGTTCTTC CASSLSGGSYNEQFF
NA NA TRBJ1-3 TRBV18 TGTGCCAGCTCACCACCGACCCCGGGGATTGGAAACACCATATATTTT CASSPPTPGIGNTIYF